This paragraph covers one T cell receptor (beta chain) sequence. Its recognized antigen is unknown. No per-base quality is available; no much larger clone lies one base away. Taken with the paper, the label for time point translates to: cells obtained before transplantation from donor or recipient. CD3+CD4+ and CD3+CD8+ populations were FACS-sorted from unstimulated pre-transplant donor and recipient cells taken from spleen or lymph nodes. The data belong to a study of graft-versus-host responses after intestinal transplantation (dated by TCRdb to the early 2020s). With regard to the full study: Multivisceral, liver-intestinal, or isolated intestinal transplants were received by the recipients. A peak of at least 4% donor T cells among recipient peripheral blood mononuclear cells was the definition used for donor T cell macrochimerism. The cohort enrolled about two dozen intestinal transplant recipients including one retransplant, and a few patients lacking pretransplant specimens were excluded. Graft-versus-host and host-versus-graft alloreactive T cell clones were tracked in the graft, circulation and bone marrow after intestinal transplantation using bulk TCR-beta CDR3 sequencing. Alloreactive clones were identified by sequencing pre-transplant mixed lymphocyte reaction products and comparing these products with unstimulated pre-transplant donor and recipient T cells. Every recipient was given anti-thymocyte globulin induction, followed by roughly 3 years of maintenance tacrolimus and steroids. Instead of going to the commercial service, samples from a few later patients were sequenced in-house on an Illumina MiSeq and processed with MiXCR.

The library came from the immunoSEQ multiplex PCR assay. For most patients, genomic DNA was isolated with the Qiagen DNeasy Blood and Tissue Kit and sent frozen to Adaptive Biotechnologies for TCR sequencing. High-throughput TCR-beta CDR3 sequencing of genomic DNA from most patients was performed by Adaptive Biotechnologies. The study's processing was this. Adaptive's ImmunoSEQ software was the source of the TCR sequencing data for 15 to 20 patients, while a few other patients were processed with MiXCR and VDJtools. CD4 versus CD8 sorting errors were corrected by removing sequences found in both subsets at a frequency ratio below 5:1. CDR3 nucleotide sequences shared between donor and recipient were removed because the origin of such sequences could not be assigned. To count as alloreactive, a clone needed at least 2-fold expansion over unstimulated cells and a minimum CFSE-low frequency of 0.002% (template counts) or 0.001% (read counts). Clones detected in sequenced pre-transplant spleen, lymph node, or MLR CFSE-low populations of the donor or recipient were defined as mappable. The cumulative frequency of alloreactive clones was calculated as a percentage of all sequences, weighted by copy number. TCRdb mirrors the immuneACCESS table, restricted to in-frame sequences. Some clones are absent from its copies; in checked studies, under half trace to an unresolved V gene, and the reason for the others is unknown. V, J and clone size were drawn from that table, and D and trimming were deduced from the DNA. The sample table lists tens of thousands of clones, roughly 93% of them with a count of one. Jointly, the top ten make up about 0.41% of the sample.

Reading the germline V gene (reference sequence) gives CDR1 DFQATT and CDR2 SNEGSKA. Trimming removed 5 bases from V and 6 bases from J, leaving 7 bases between the germline ends. The CDR3 numbers 11 residues from cysteine through phenylalanine. Of all the DNA, just the CDR3 is kept, 33 bases in frame from base 1. Paper-wide results and their limitations: The conclusions were limited by the relatively low number and heterogeneity of the intestinal transplant patients. GvH clones were found in recipient bone marrow, and some of the GvH clones appeared earlier in ileal mucosa or blood, which is consistent with an intestinal mucosal origin. Early after transplant, declines in HvG clones were associated with peak levels of circulating GvH clones. High GvH to HvG T cell clonal ratios were observed in the allografts of patients with donor T cell macrochimerism.

This clonotype originated in a human donor who was the organ donor for an intestinal transplant. This material consisted of unstimulated CD4+ T cells sorted from spleen or lymph node cells, taken before transplant. The rearrangement combines TRBV20-1 with TRBJ2-2; TRBD1 is possibly the D segment (6 matching bases). The bases read TGCAGTGCTCAGGGGTCCGGGGAGCTGTTTTTT. Translated, this gives CSAQGSGELFF.